This TCR beta chain was documented in a study of cytomegalovirus exposure and HLA in healthy donors. Study observations and caveats: The study put 150 or so TCR beta chains on its list as cytomegalovirus-associated. A later analysis reported that several of the most significant clusters appeared to be linked to common viral pathogens, among them Epstein-Barr virus.

With regard to this clone: No antigen is known for it.

Both 60 Vbeta primers and 13 Jbeta primers went into the PCR. Generated by immunoSEQ multiplex PCR, the TCRdb table keeps only in-frame clones and is missing some. The sample holds roughly 190,000 clones, around 81% seen once. V was cut by 6 bases and J by 0 bases, with 8 bases left in between. The CDR3 covers 14 residues. The germline V gene has CDR1 MNHEY and CDR2 SMNVEV (reference sequence). This chain joins TRBV27 and TRBJ2-2, with D maybe TRBD2 (6 bases). This receptor was obtained from a man younger than 30 in good health and CMV-seronegative. The sequenced sample consisted of PBMCs. The CDR3 loop is CASRWGANTGELFF. DNA of the CDR3: TGTGCCAGCAGATGGGGGGCGAACACCGGGGAGCTGTTTTTT.